These 10 T cell receptor beta chains share one sample of origin, sequenced in a study of T-cell reconstitution after alpha-beta-depleted transplantation in children. Preparation of the TCRbeta library used unique molecular identifiers. TCRdb passed the PCR reads through MiXCR, listing each CDR3 protein once. The table includes 85,000 to 120,000 distinct CDR3 sequences, around 7.8% detected once. Specimen: PBMCs, collected before TCRalphabeta/CD19-depleted stem cell transplant. The receptor source for this set is a boy aged 2-15 years with acute lymphoblastic leukemia, due to receive a stem cell transplant.

This clonotype was found many times. The chain links TRBV21-1 to TRBJ1-1; the table's D call, TRBD1, has no DNA check behind it. TRBV21-1 is a listed pseudogene. The CDR3 is 17 residues long. The CDR3 region has the DNA TGTGCCAGCAGCAAAGAAGGGGGTCAGGGGATGAACACTGAAGCTTTCTTT. It translates to CASSKEGGQGMNTEAFF.

The CDR3 coding sequence is TGCGCCAGCAGCGCAGGCGACTCTGGAAACACCATATATTTT. This codes for CASSAGDSGNTIYF. The chain is built from TRBV5-1 and TRBJ1-3; D call uncertain. CDR1 is SGHRS and CDR2 is YFSETQ in the germline V gene. This CDR3 is 14 amino acids long. Trimming cost V 4 bases and J 0 bases, with 8 bases left between them.

In this sample, this clonotype turned up many times. This sequence joins TRBV6-6 and TRBJ2-7; no reliable D call. The CDR3 sequence is 12 residues long. With 5 bases removed from V and 1 base from J, the gap between germline ends came to 6 bases. The V gene's germline CDR1 is MNHNY and CDR2 SVGAGI (reference sequence). In DNA, the CDR3 is TGTGCCAGCAGTCGTACTTCCTACGAGCAGTACTTC. Translation gives CASSRTSYEQYF.

A few counts support this clonotype. The chain employs TRBV20-1 and TRBJ1-5, with 7 bases aligning to TRBD1. The CDR3 runs to 12 residues. The germline CDR1 and CDR2 sequences are DFQATT and SNEGSKA (reference sequence). With V trimmed by 4 bases and J by 7 bases, 4 bases remained unmatched. The CDR3 protein is CSAKTGSQPQHF. CDR3 DNA sequence: TGCAGTGCTAAGACAGGGAGCCAGCCCCAGCATTTT.

This clonotype was counted many times. V gene TRBV4-3 combines with J gene TRBJ2-2, with 11 bases matching TRBD1. Germline trimming cut 3 bases from V and 1 base from J; bases unmatched to any gene: 1. The CDR3 contains 16 residues. The germline gives CDR1 LGHNA, CDR2 YSLEER. In DNA, the CDR3 is TGCGCCAGCAGCCACGGGACAGGGGGGAACACCGGGGAGCTGTTTTTT. Protein product: CASSHGTGGNTGELFF.

There are many counts of this clonotype. The V gene is TRBV7-2, the J gene TRBJ2-7; TRBD1 agrees at 9 bases. Trimming cost V 3 bases and J 3 bases; bases outside gene matches: 3. CDR1 SGHTA and CDR2 FQGNSA come from the germline V gene. The CDR3 runs to 14 residues. The CDR3 DNA reads TGTGCCAGCAGCTTCAGGACAGGGGACTACGAGCAGTACTTC. Residues: CASSFRTGDYEQYF.

This clonotype was seen repeatedly, ten times or more. The rearrangement joins TRBV6-5 to TRBJ2-2, with 8 positions matching TRBD1. There are 16 residues in the CDR3. The germline V gene encodes CDR1 MNHEY and CDR2 SVGAGI. The V segment lost 6 bases and the J segment 1 base; nucleotides outside the gene matches: 7. The CDR3 loop is CASRLAGTGNTGELFF. The DNA of the CDR3 is TGTGCCAGCAGATTAGCCGGGACAGGGAACACCGGGGAGCTGTTTTTT.

The J gene is TRBJ1-2, the V gene TRBV6-2 or TRBV6-3, with 10 bases that match TRBD1. There are 14 residues in the CDR3. CDR1 and CDR2 from the germline V gene are MNHEY and SVGEGT. V lost 5 bases to trimming and J lost 4 bases; unmatched junction nucleotides: 4. CDR3 sequence (DNA): TGTGCCAGCAGTCGGGACAGGGGTAGCTATGGCTACACCTTC. It is translated as CASSRDRGSYGYTF.

This clonotype turned up a few times. The chain has TRBV20-1 and TRBJ1-6; TRBD1 matches 8 bases. V lost 1 base and J lost 7; bases outside the gene matches: 9. From germline, CDR1 is DFQATT and CDR2 SNEGSKA (reference sequence). The length of the CDR3 is 16 residues. CDR3 loop: CSARVRHGQGNSPLHF. The DNA of the CDR3 is TGCAGTGCTAGAGTGCGGCACGGACAGGGCAATTCACCCCTCCACTTT.

This clonotype appeared many times. This chain links TRBV12-3 or TRBV12-4 with TRBJ1-2, with TRBD1 matching over 8 bases. V lost 5 bases, J lost 4 bases, and 6 bases stayed unmatched. CDR3 length: 14 amino acids. The CDR3 sequence is CASSTGQGSYGYTF. The CDR3 DNA sequence: TGTGCCAGCAGTACCGGACAGGGAAGCTATGGCTACACCTTC.